The 4 T cell receptor beta chains presented below share a single source sample, sequenced in a study of control samples from healthy donors and cancer patients. Method: immunoSEQ multiplex PCR; TCRdb's copy keeps in-frame clones and lacks some. The data hold 140,000 or so clones, with just under 95% observed a single time. Material for sequencing was PBMCs. The receptors here all came from a man in his 60s with colorectal cancer.

This rearrangement joins TRBV30 to TRBJ1-5, with D perhaps matching TRBD1 (5 bases). Germline V CDR1 and CDR2: GTSNPN, SVGIG (reference sequence). The CDR3 length is 13 residues. V lost 1 base, J lost 2 bases, and 6 bases lay in between. CDR3 DNA sequence: TGTGCCTGGAGTGAAGGGGGCAATCAGCCCCAGCATTTT. This encodes CAWSEGGNQPQHF.

The CDR3 sequence is CASSWRTGREDTQYF. Here the CDR3 DNA reads TGCGCCAGCAGCTGGCGGACAGGGCGGGAAGATACGCAGTATTTT. The V call is TRBV5-1, the J call TRBJ2-3, with 8 bases fitting TRBD1. The CDR3 runs 15 residues. Germline trimming cut 3 bases from V and 5 bases from J; bases unmatched to any gene: 8. Germline V gene sequence: CDR1 SGHRS, CDR2 YFSETQ.

This sequence joins TRBV3-1 (or the pseudogene TRBV3-2) and TRBJ1-2, with 10 bases lining up with TRBD1. With V trimmed by 6 bases and J by 8 bases, 9 bases remained unmatched. CDR1 LGHDT and CDR2 YNNKEL come from the germline V gene (reference sequence). CDR3 length equals 14 residues. The CDR3 is CASSYSGQGSGYTF. CDR3 DNA sequence: TGTGCCAGCAGTTACTCGGGACAGGGGTCGGGCTACACCTTC.

This chain joins TRBV27 and TRBJ2-1, with TRBD2 matching 7 bases. The CDR3 is 14 amino acids. Germline assignment: CDR1 MNHEY and CDR2 SMNVEV (reference sequence). V lost 3 bases, J lost 6 bases, and 5 bases stayed unmatched. CDR3 in DNA: TGTGCCAGCAGTTTCCGGGGGGACCTCAATGAGCAGTTCTTC. It is translated as CASSFRGDLNEQFF.